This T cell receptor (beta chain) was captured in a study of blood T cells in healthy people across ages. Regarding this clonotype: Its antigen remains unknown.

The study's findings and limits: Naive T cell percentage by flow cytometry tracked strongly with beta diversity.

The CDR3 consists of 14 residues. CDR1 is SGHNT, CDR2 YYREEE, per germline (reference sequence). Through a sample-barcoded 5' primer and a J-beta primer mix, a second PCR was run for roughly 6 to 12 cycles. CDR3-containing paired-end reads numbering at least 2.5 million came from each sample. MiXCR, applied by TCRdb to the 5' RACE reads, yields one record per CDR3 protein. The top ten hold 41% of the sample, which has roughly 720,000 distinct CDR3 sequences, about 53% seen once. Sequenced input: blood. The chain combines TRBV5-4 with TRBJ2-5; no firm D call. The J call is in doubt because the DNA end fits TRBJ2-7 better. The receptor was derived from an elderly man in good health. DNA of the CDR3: TGTGCCAGCAGCCCCCCCACTGGTAACTACGAGCAGTACTTC. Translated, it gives CASSPPTGNYEQYF.